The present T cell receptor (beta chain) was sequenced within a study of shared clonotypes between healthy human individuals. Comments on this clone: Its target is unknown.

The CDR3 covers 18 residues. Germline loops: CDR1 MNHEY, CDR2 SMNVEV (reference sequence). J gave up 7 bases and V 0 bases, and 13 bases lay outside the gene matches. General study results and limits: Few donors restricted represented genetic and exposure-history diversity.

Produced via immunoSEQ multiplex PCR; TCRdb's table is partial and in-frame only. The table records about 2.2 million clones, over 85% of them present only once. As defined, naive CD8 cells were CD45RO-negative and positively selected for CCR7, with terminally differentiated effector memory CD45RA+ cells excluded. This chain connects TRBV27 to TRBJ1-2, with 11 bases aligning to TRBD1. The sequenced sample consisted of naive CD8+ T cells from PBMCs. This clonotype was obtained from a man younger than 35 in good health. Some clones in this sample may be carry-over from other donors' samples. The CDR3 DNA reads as TGTGCCAGCAGTTTATCATATGGGACAGGGGGAGTTGGTCGTGGCTACACCTTC. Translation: CASSLSYGTGGVGRGYTF.